The sequence of this T cell receptor beta chain was determined in a study of T cells in Graves' hyperthyroidism and ophthalmopathy. Study-wide background: Peripheral blood sampling occurred at initial diagnosis, before any treatment.

Ophthalmopathy patients had Clinical Activity Score at least 3, NOSPECS grade at least 4, duration under 3 months. Exclusion of patients followed from uncontrolled infection, other autoimmune disease, pregnancy or lactation. Diagnostic decisions used clinical symptoms, serum thyroxine and TRAb, thyroid ultrasound and orbital computed tomography. Amplification yielded TCR beta CDR3 regions, with RNA transcripts as the source. In the first-round RT-PCR of the TCR CDR3, the HTBI primer set was used. One entry per CDR3 protein, called by TCRdb with MiXCR from the multiplex PCR reads. The sample lists about 600,000 distinct CDR3 sequences, over 12% occurring once. J lost 4 bases, V lost 5 bases, and 11 bases had no gene match. There are 16 residues in the CDR3. Germline V gene lookup returns CDR1 LNHDA and CDR2 SQIVND (reference sequence).

The origin of this receptor is a woman younger than 35 with Graves' ophthalmopathy. The source material was blood. The V gene is TRBV19, the J gene TRBJ2-5, with TRBD2 matching over 9 bases. The CDR3 sequence is CASSPPRLAGIETQYF. The CDR3 DNA is TGTGCCAGTAGTCCTCCCCGGCTAGCGGGAATAGAGACCCAGTACTTC.